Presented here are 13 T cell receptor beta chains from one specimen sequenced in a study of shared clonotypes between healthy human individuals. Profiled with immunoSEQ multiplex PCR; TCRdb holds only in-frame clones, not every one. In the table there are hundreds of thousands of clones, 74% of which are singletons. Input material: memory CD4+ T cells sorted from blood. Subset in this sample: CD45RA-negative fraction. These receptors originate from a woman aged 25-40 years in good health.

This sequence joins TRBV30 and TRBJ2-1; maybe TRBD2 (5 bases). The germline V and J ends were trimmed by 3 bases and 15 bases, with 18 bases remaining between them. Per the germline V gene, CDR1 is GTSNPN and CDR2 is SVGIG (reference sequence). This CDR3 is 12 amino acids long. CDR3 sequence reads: CAWSPGAGEGFF. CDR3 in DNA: TGTGCCTGGAGCCCCGGCGCGGGCGAGGGGTTCTTC.

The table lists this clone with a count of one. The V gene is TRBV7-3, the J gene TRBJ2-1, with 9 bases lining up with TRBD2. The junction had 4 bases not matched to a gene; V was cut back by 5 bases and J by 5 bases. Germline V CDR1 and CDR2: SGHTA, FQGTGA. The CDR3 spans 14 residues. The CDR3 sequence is CASSRSSGNNEQFF. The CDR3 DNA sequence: TGTGCCAGCAGCCGGTCTAGCGGGAACAATGAGCAGTTCTTC.

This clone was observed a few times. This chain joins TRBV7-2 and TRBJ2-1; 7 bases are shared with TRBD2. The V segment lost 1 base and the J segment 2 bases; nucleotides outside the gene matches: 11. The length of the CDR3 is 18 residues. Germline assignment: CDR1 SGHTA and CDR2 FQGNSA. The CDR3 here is CASSLGSGGSKPYNEQFF. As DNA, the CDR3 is TGTGCCAGCAGCTTAGGTTCCGGGGGGTCAAAGCCCTACAATGAGCAGTTCTTC.

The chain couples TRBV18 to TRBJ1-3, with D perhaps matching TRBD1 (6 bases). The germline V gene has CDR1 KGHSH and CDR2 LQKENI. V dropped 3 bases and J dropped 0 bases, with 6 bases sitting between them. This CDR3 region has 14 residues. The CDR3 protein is CASSPGASGNTIYF. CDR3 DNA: TGTGCCAGCTCACCGGGGGCCTCTGGAAACACCATATATTTT.

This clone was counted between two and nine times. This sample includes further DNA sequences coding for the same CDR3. The CDR3 here is CASSLGSSYEQYF. In DNA, the CDR3 is TGCGCCAGCAGCTTGGGGAGTTCCTACGAGCAGTACTTC. The chain has TRBV5-1 and TRBJ2-7; D gene ambiguous. Trimming shortened V by 0 bases and J by 1 base, and 5 bases separated the two germline ends. CDR1 is SGHRS, CDR2 YFSETQ, per germline. The CDR3 has 13 residues.

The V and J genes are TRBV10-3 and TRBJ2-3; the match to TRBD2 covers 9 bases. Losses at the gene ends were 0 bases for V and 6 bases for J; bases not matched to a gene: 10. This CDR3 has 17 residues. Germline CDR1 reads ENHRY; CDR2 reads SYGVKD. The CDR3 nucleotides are TGTGCCATCAGTGAGTCGACTAGCGGCGGGAGACTCGATACGCAGTATTTT. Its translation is CAISESTSGGRLDTQYF.

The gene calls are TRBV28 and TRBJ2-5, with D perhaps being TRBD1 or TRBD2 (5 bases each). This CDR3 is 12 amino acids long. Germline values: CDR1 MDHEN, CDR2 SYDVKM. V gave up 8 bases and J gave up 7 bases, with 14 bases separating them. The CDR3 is CASRTERGTQYF. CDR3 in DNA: TGTGCCAGCCGGACCGAGAGGGGGACCCAGTACTTC.

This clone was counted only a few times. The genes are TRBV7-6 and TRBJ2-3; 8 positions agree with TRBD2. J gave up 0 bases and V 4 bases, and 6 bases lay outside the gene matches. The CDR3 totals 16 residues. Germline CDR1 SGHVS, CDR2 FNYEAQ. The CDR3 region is CASSSMTSASTDTQYF. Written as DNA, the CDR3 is TGTGCCAGCAGCTCGATGACTAGCGCTAGCACAGATACGCAGTATTTT.

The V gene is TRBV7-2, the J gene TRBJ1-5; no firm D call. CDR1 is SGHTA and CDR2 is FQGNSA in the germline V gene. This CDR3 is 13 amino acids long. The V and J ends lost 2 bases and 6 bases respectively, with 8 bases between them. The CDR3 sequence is CASSLTASQPQHF. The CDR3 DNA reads TGTGCCAGCAGCTTAACCGCCTCTCAGCCCCAGCATTTT.

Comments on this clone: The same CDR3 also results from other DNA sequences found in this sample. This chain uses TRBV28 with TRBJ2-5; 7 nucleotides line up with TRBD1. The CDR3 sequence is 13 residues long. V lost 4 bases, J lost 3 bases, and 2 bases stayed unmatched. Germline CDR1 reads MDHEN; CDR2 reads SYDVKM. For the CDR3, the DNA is TGTGCCAGCAGTTCCGGGACAGAAGAGACCCAGTACTTC. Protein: CASSSGTEETQYF.

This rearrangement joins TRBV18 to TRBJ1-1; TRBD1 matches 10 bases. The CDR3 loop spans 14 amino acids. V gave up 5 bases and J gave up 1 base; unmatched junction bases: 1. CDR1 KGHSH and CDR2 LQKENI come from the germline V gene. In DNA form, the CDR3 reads TGTGCCAGCTCAGGACAGGGGGGGAACACTGAAGCTTTCTTT. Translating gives CASSGQGGNTEAFF.

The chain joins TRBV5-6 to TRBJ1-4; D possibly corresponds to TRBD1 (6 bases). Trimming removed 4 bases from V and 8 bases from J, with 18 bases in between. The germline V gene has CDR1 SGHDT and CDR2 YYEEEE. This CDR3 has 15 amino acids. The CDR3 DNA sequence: TGTGCCAGCAGCCAATCCGGGAGGGGGGACGAAAAACTGTTTTTT. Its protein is CASSQSGRGDEKLFF.

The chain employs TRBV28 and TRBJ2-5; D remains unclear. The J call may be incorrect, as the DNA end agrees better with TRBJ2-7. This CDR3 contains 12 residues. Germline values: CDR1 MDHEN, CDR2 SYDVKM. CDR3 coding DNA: TGTGCCAGCAGTTTATTCCTCTACGAGCAGTACTTC. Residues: CASSLFLYEQYF.